Presented here are 4 T cell receptor beta chains from one specimen sequenced in a study of glioma-infiltrating T cells. Amplification of TCR alpha and beta CDR3 regions from RNA used iRepertoire nested multiplex PCR. Via MiXCR, TCRdb re-called the multiplex PCR reads, giving one row per CDR3 protein. Altogether a few hundred thousand distinct CDR3 sequences are present, about two fifths being singletons, with the ten largest covering around 11%. Material for sequencing was glioma tissue, nonneoplastic brain tissue, or PBMCs (not recorded which). These receptors originate from a human donor with low-grade glioma or glioblastoma, undergoing nonglioma brain surgery, or in good health (not recorded which).

Worth noting for this clonotype: A much larger clone lies a single base off, so this may be a read error. CDR3 sequence (DNA): TGCAGTGCTCCCCTTGAGGGGTTGACCTACGAGCAGTACTTC. Amino acids: CSAPLEGLTYEQYF. This chain links TRBV20-1 with TRBJ2-7; D could derive from TRBD1 or TRBD2 (5 bases each). This CDR3 comprises 14 residues. CDR1 and CDR2 (germline): DFQATT, SNEGSKA (reference sequence). The V gene lost 5 bases and the J gene lost 2 bases, with 16 bases spanning the gap.

The rearrangement links TRBV20-1 to TRBJ2-7; 7 bases are shared with TRBD1. The CDR3 totals 15 residues. Looked up from germline, CDR1 is DFQATT and CDR2 is SNEGSKA (reference sequence). Trimming at V came to 1 base and at J to 2 bases, leaving 8 bases not matched to a gene. CDR3 nucleotides: TGCAGTGCTAGAGCCCTAAGGACAGGAGCCTACGAGCAGTACTTC. Protein sequence: CSARALRTGAYEQYF.

This sequence joins TRBV28 and TRBJ1-3; weak D call: TRBD1 (5 bases). Between the trimmed V and J ends, which lost 2 bases and 6 bases, there was a span of 8 bases. Germline CDR1 is MDHEN and CDR2 is SYDVKM. The CDR3 has 13 amino acids. The CDR3 loop reads CASSLGDPNTIYF. The CDR3 DNA is TGTGCCAGCAGTTTAGGGGACCCAAACACCATATATTTT.

V usage is TRBV4-1 and J usage is TRBJ2-1; 10 nucleotides line up with TRBD2. The V segment lost 0 bases and the J segment 8 bases; nucleotides outside the gene matches: 7. The germline CDR1 and CDR2 sequences are MGHRA and YSYEKL. The CDR3 is made up of 16 amino acids. CDR3 nucleotide sequence: TGCGCCAGCAGCCAAGATAGGCTAGCGGGAGAATATGAGCAGTTCTTC. Amino acids: CASSQDRLAGEYEQFF.